These T cell receptor beta chains were read from a single sample in a study of response to subunit inactivated influenza vaccine. TCRdb passed the RT-PCR reads through MiXCR, listing each CDR3 protein once. The sample lists fewer than 600,000 distinct CDR3 sequences, approximately 6.9% occurring once. This specimen was PBMCs from blood, taken approximately 25 months after vaccination. The source of these receptors is a man between 50 and 69 years old who received an inactivated influenza vaccine. Each CDR3 is given with its conserved first and last residue.

TRBV2	13	CARARGGYNEQFF
TRBV7-9	15	CASSRGTTSTDTQYF
TRBV6-1	15	CASSDRGMIPDTQYF
TRBV28	13	CASSQTMNTEAFF
TRBV10-3	14	CAILANGRVGEQYF
TRBV9	14	CASSVDPNTGELFF
TRBV5-1	14	CASSLGGNLNEQFF
TRBV6-1	14	CASSPRGFYQPQHF
TRBV7-8	14	CASSSTSGSNTQYF
TRBV10-3	12	CAINSNADTQYF
TRBV18	15	CASSMYRDSPLGAFF
TRBV20-1	13	CSASQGASETQYF
TRBV12-3/TRBV12-4	13	CASLKRNQETQYF
TRBV5-1	15	CASSLGGRGDEKLFF
TRBV20-1	13	CSARDFLTDTQYF
TRBV20-1	14	CSARRTSGSNEQFF
TRBV24-1	15	CATSDSGTSYNEQFF